These T cell receptor beta chains were read from a single sample in a study of T cell repertoires in cytomegalovirus infection. TCRdb re-called the reads with MiXCR, one entry per CDR3 protein. This sample carries around 250,000 distinct CDR3 sequences, about a sixth of them seen once, and the ten largest clones take around half. Sequencing input: CD8+ T cells from PBMCs. Source of these receptors: a human donor in good health (CMV status not recorded). Some clones in this sample may be carry-over from other donors' samples. The CDR3 runs from the conserved cysteine through the conserved F or W. D genes are given only for firm matches. The size field is filled for only some rows; it gives once, few, many or a size class.

TRBJ2-5,-,TRBD2,TRBV2,TGTGCCAGCGGGACTAGCGGGGGCCTACAGATCCAAGAGACCCAGTACTTC,CASGTSGGLQIQETQYF
TRBJ2-2,few,-,TRBV12-3/TRBV12-4,TGTGCCAGCAAGGTATTCGGGCGAGGCACCGGGGAGCTGTTTTTT,CASKVFGRGTGELFF
TRBJ2-1,many,-,TRBV6-1,TGTGCCAGCAGAAAACCTGGGGGACACCCCAACAATGAGCAGTTCTTC,CASRKPGGHPNNEQFF
TRBJ2-3,-,TRBD2,TRBV20-1,TGCAGTGCTGCGACTAGCCTTCGGGCAGATACGCAGTATTTT,CSAATSLRADTQYF
TRBJ2-5,-,-,TRBV11-1,TGTGCCAGCAGCTTAGCGCTTGGGCTTCGGGGGACCCAGTACTTC,CASSLALGLRGTQYF
TRBJ2-7,many,TRBD1,TRBV4-2,TGTGCCAGCAGCCAAGGCAGGACAGGCTACGAGCAGTACTTC,CASSQGRTGYEQYF
TRBJ2-7,few,-,TRBV19,TGTGCCAGTAGTATATTCGGTTCGTCCTACGAGCAGTACTTC,CASSIFGSSYEQYF
TRBJ2-2,-,TRBD1,TRBV7-9,TGTGCCAGCAGCTTTAGGACAGGGAACACCGGGGAGCTGTTTTTT,CASSFRTGNTGELFF
TRBJ2-7,-,TRBD1,TRBV29-1,TGCAGCGTTGTCGCAGGGGGCTCCTACGAGCAGTACTTC,CSVVAGGSYEQYF
TRBJ2-1,-,-,TRBV2,TGTGCCAGCAGTGCCTGGGCTTACAATGAGCAGTTCTTC,CASSAWAYNEQFF
TRBJ1-2,many,-,TRBV29-1,TGCAGCGTTGAAGATCGGCGGGCAAACTATGGCTACACCTTC,CSVEDRRANYGYTF
TRBJ1-2,-,-,TRBV29-1,TGCAGCGTCCCCTTCGCCGGTTCTTTATGGGGGGGCTACACCTTC,CSVPFAGSLWGGYTF
TRBJ1-5,many,TRBD1,TRBV7-8,TGTGCCAGCAGCCCAGGGGGGGCTTATCAGCCCCAGCATTTT,CASSPGGAYQPQHF
TRBJ2-1,-,-,TRBV11-2,TGTGCCAGCAGCTACCTTAGAGGGGGACCTGCCTACAATGAGCAGTTCTTC,CASSYLRGGPAYNEQFF
TRBJ2-2,many,-,TRBV6-5,TGTGCCAGCAGTTACTACGGGACTGGGGGGGCCACGAACACCGGGGAGCTGTTTTTT,CASSYYGTGGATNTGELFF
TRBJ2-3,few,TRBD2,TRBV5-1,TGCGCCAGCAGCGAGGGACTAGCGGGGGCAGATACGCAGTATTTT,CASSEGLAGADTQYF
TRBJ2-1,many,-,TRBV6-6,TGTGCCAGCAGTTACTCGAACAGGGAGGAAGATAATGAGCAGTTCTTC,CASSYSNREEDNEQFF
TRBJ2-3,few,-,TRBV27,TGTGCCAGCAGTAAAACAGGGCGACCAGATACGCAGTATTTT,CASSKTGRPDTQYF
TRBJ1-2,-,-,TRBV12-5,TGTGCTAGTGGTCCCCCTTCCACACCCGGCGCCGGCTATGGCTACACCTTC,CASGPPSTPGAGYGYTF
TRBJ2-1,-,TRBD1,TRBV12-3/TRBV12-4,TGTGTCAGCATCAAGGACAGGAACAATGAGCAGTTCTTC,CVSIKDRNNEQFF
TRBJ2-6,few,TRBD1,TRBV18,TGTGCCAGCTCCCCCTTCGGACAGGGGGCCATGGGGGCCAACGTCCTGACTTTC,CASSPFGQGAMGANVLTF
TRBJ2-7,-,TRBD1,TRBV7-9,TGTGCCAGCAGCTCAAAGCGACTGGGACAGAGATCTTACGAGCAGTACTTC,CASSSKRLGQRSYEQYF
TRBJ2-3,many,-,TRBV7-2,TGTGCCAGCAGCTTAAGGGCTAGGCTCACAGATACGCAGTATTTT,CASSLRARLTDTQYF
TRBJ2-7,-,TRBD1,TRBV12-3/TRBV12-4,TGTGCCAGCAGCCCCGGGACAGGGGGAATCATTGATTCTTCCGAGCAGTACTTC,CASSPGTGGIIDSSEQYF
TRBJ2-2,few,-,TRBV5-6,TGTGCCAGCAGCTTTACTCTCTATGAGTTTGGCGGGGAGCTGTTTTTT,CASSFTLYEFGGELFF
TRBJ2-1,-,TRBD1,TRBV6-2/TRBV6-3,TGTGCCAGCAGCCCTGGGACAGAGGGGAATGAGCAGTTCTTC,CASSPGTEGNEQFF
TRBJ2-7,few,-,TRBV6-6,TGTGCCAGCAGCTCGGAGGGGGGGGGGAACTACGAGCAGTACTTC,CASSSEGGGNYEQYF
TRBJ2-7,few,-,TRBV11-2,TGTGCCAGCAGCTCAGTCGTCAGAACCTACGAGCAGTACTTC,CASSSVVRTYEQYF